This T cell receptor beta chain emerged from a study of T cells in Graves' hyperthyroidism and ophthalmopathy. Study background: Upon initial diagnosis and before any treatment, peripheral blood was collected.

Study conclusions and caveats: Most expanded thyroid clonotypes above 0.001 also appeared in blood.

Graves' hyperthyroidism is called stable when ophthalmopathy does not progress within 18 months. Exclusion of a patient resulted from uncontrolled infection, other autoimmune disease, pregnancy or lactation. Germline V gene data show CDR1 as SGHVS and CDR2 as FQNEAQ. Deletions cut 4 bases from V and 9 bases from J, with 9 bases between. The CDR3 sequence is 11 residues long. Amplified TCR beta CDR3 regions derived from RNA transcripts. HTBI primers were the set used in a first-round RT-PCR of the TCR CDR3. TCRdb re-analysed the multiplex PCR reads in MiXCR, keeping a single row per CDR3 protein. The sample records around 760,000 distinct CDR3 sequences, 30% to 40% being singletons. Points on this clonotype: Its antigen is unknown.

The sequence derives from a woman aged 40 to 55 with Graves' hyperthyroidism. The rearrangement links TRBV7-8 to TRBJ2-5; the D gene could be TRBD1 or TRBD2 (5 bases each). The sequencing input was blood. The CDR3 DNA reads TGTGCCAGCAGCTCCCCGGGGCCCCAGTACTTC. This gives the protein CASSSPGPQYF.